This entry is about one T cell receptor beta chain. In its sample, this clone was seen once. No cognate antigen has been identified for it. No base quality values were provided; no much bigger clone lies one nucleotide off. The sample is drawn from a study of blood T cell repertoires in COVID-19 (dated by TCRdb to 2018 to 2021). Broadly, across the study: Samples covering the acute and convalescent phases of COVID-19 were provided by collaborators in the United States, Italy and Spain. The prospective study material was composed of cDNA or gDNA derived from T cells, B-cell-depleted T cells, or PBMCs. Deeply sampled blood TCRbeta repertoires from subjects exposed to, actively infected with, or recovered from COVID-19 were included in the dataset. The repertoires were made available in a free public database intended to serve as a resource for research on the immune response to SARS-CoV-2. Samples were obtained from the ongoing ImmuneRACE study (first 160 participants) and from about 1,300 subjects provided by 6 global collaborators. Nearly every sample came with metadata listing a de-identified subject ID, COVID-19 status, age in years and sex. Where available, HLA class I and class II types were obtained from metadata supplied by the sample provider rather than from assay-based typing.

The immunoSEQ Assay, a bias-controlled multiplex PCR, was used to amplify TCRbeta CDR3 regions from genomic DNA. The paper's processing steps were these. The number of nucleated cells in each sample was estimated by amplification of reference gene primers within the assay. Sequence reads were collapsed and filtered to measure the absolute abundance of every unique TCRbeta CDR3 rearrangement. For each sample, productive Simpson clonality was calculated as the square root of Simpson's diversity index over productive rearrangements. The immuneACCESS repertoire file appears here via TCRdb, limited to in-frame rearrangements. These files lack a portion of the clones; in checked studies, under half of the deficit traces to unresolved V genes, and the cause of the others is not known. The DNA was the basis for D and trimming; V, J and clone size are from that table. Present in this sample are just over 75,000 clones, around nine tenths of which were seen just once. Approximately 4.9% of the sample is taken by the ten largest.

The collaborating institutions used their own protocols to collect whole blood in K2EDTA tubes. For TCRbeta analysis, collaborators shipped samples as frozen whole blood, isolated PBMCs, or DNA extracted from either of those sample types. Reading from cysteine to phenylalanine, the CDR3 counts 16 amino acids. Only CDR3 DNA remains: 48 bases, in frame from the first base. V lost 1 base and J lost 9 bases, and the count of bases not matched to a germline gene is 7. From the germline V gene, CDR1 is MNHNS and CDR2 is SASEGT. Broad study findings and their caveats: The amount of clinical and demographic metadata varied by source and participant and was provided uncurated.

The sequence links TRBV6-1 to TRBJ1-6, with 9 middle bases fitting TRBD1. This TCR was sampled from a woman over 75 with active or convalescent COVID-19. The sample was peripheral blood. In nucleotide form, the sequence is TGTGCCAGCAGTGAAGTTGGGACAGGGATTGGTTCACCCCTCCACTTT. It translates to CASSEVGTGIGSPLHF.